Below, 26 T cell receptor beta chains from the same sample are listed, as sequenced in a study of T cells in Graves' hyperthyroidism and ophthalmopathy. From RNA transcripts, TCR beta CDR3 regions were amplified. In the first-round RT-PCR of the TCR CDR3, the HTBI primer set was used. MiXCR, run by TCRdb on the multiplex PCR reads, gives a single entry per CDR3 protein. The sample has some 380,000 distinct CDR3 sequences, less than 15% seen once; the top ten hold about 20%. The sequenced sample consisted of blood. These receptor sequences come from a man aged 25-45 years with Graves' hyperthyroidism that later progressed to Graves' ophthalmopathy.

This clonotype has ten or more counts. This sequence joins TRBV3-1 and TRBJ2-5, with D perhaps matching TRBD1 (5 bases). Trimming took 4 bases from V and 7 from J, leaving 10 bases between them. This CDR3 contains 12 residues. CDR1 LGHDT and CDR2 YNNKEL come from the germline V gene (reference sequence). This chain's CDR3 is CASSLYRGTQYF. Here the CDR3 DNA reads TGTGCCAGCAGCCTATATAGGGGGACCCAGTACTTC.

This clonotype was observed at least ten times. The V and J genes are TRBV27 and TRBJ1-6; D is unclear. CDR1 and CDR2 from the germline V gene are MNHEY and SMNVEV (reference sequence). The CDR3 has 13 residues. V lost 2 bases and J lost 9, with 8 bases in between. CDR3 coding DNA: TGTGCCAGCAGTTTAAAGGAGGGTTCACCCCTCCACTTT. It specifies CASSLKEGSPLHF.

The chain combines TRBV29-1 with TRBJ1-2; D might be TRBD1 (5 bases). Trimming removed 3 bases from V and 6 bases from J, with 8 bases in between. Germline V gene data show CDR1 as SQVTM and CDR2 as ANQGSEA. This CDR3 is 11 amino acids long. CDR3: CSVEMGDGYTF. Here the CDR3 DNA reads TGCAGCGTTGAGATGGGGGATGGCTACACCTTC.

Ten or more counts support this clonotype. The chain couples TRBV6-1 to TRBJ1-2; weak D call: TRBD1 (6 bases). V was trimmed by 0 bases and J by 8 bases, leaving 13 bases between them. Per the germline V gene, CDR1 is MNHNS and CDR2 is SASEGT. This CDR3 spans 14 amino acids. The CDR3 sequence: CASSEAVWGQGYTF. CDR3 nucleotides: TGTGCCAGCAGTGAAGCGGTCTGGGGGCAGGGCTACACCTTC.

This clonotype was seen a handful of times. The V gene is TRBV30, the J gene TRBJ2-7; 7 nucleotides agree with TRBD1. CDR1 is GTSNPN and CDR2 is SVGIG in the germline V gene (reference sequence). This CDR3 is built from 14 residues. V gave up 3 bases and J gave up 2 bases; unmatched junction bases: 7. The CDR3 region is CAWSPTGTAYEQYF. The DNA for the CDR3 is TGTGCCTGGAGCCCAACCGGGACAGCCTACGAGCAGTACTTC.

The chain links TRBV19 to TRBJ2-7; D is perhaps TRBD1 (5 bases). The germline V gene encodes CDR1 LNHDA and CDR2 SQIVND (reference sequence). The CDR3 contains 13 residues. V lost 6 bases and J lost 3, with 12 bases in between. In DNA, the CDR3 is TGTGCCAGTAGCCCGACAGTATACTACGAGCAGTACTTC. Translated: CASSPTVYYEQYF. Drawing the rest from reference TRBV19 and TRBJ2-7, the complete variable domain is DGGITQSPKYLFRKEGQNVTLSCEQNLNHDAMYWYRQDPGQGLRLIYYSQIVNDFQKGDIAEGYSVSREKKESFPLTVTSAQKNPTAFYLCASSPTVYYEQYFGPGTRLTVT.

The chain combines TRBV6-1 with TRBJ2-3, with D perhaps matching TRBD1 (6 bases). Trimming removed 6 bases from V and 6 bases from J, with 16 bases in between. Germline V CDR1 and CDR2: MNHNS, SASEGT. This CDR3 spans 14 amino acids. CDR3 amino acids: CASSGTSILDTQYF. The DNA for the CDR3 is TGTGCCAGCAGCGGGACATCCATTTTGGATACGCAGTATTTT.

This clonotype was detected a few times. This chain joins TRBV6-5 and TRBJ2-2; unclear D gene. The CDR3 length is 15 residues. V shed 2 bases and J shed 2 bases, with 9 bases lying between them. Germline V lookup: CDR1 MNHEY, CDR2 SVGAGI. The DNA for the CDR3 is TGTGCCAGCAGTTACATGTCAGCCAACACCGGGGAGCTGTTTTTT. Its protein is CASSYMSANTGELFF.

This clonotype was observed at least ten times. This chain's CDR3 is CASSLSAENGYTF. In DNA form, the CDR3 reads TGTGCCAGCAGTTTATCGGCAGAGAATGGCTACACCTTC. The rearrangement uses TRBV28 and TRBJ1-2; D uncertain. V lost 1 base and J 6 bases, leaving 9 bases between the germline ends. Germline V gene sequence: CDR1 MDHEN, CDR2 SYDVKM. This CDR3 region has 13 residues.

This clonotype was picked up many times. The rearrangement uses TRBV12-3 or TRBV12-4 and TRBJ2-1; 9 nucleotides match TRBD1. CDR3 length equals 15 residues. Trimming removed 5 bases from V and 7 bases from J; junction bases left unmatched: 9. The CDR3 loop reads CASSIGTGTRNEQFF. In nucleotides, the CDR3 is TGTGCCAGCAGTATAGGGACAGGGACTCGGAATGAGCAGTTCTTC.

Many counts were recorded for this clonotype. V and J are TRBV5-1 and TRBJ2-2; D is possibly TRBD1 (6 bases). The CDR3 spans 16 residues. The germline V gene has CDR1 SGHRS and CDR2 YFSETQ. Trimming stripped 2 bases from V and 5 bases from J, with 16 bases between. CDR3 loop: CASSFLLTQGTGELFF. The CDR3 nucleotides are TGCGCCAGCAGCTTTCTTCTAACCCAGGGGACCGGGGAGCTGTTTTTT. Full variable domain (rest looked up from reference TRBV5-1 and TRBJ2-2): KAGVTQTPRYLIKTRGQQVTLSCSPISGHRSVSWYQQTPGQGLQFLFEYFSETQRNKGNFPGRFSGRQFSNSRSEMNVSTLELGDSALYLCASSFLLTQGTGELFFGEGSRLTVL.

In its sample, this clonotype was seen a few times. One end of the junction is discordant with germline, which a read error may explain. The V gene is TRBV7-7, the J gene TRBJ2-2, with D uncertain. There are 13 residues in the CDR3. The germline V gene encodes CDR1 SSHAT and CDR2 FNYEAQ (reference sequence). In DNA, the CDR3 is TGTGCTAGCAGCTTAGATTATCCCGGGGAGCTGTTTTTT. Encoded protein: CASSLDYPGELFF.

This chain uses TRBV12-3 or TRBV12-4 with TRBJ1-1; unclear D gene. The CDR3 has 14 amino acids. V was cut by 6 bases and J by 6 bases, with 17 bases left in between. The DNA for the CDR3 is TGTGCCAGCAGCGCCCGGGTCCTAATCCCTGAAGCTTTCTTT. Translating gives CASSARVLIPEAFF.

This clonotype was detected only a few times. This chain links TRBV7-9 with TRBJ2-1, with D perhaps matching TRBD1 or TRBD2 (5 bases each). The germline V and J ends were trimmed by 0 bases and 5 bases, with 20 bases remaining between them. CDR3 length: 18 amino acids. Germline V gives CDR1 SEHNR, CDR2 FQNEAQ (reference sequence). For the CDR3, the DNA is TGTGCCAGCAGCTTAGCCCCCGTTGGTCCCACGGGACACAATGAGCAGTTCTTC. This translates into CASSLAPVGPTGHNEQFF.

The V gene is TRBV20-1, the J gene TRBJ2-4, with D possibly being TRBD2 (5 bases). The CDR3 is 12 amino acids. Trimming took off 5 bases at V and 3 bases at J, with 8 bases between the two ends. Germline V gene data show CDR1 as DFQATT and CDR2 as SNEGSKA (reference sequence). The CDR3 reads CSARDDKNIQYF. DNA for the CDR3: TGCAGTGCTCGGGATGACAAAAACATTCAGTACTTC.

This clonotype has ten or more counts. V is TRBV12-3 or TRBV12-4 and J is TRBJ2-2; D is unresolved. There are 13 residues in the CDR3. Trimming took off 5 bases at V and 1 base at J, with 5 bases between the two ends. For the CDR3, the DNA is TGTGCCAGCAGTCGGAAGAACACCGGGGAGCTGTTTTTT. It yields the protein CASSRKNTGELFF.

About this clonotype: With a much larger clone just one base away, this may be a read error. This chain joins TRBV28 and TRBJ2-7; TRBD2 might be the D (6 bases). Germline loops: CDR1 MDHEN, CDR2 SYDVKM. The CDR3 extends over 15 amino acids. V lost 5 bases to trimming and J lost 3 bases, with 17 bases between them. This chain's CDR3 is CASSGRDSANYEQYF. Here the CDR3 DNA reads TGTGCCAGCAGTGGCCGGGACTCCGCAAACTACGAGCAGTACTTC.

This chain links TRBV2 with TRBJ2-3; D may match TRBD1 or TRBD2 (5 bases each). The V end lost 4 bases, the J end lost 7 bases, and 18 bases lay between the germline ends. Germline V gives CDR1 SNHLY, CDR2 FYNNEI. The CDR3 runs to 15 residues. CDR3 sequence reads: CASSVGREKGNTQYF. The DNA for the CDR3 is TGTGCCAGCAGTGTCGGTCGGGAAAAGGGGAATACGCAGTATTTT.

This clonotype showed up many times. CDR3 loop: CASSEAEGGSTQYF. The CDR3 DNA is TGTGCCAGCAGTGAAGCTGAGGGCGGGTCTACGCAGTATTTT. The chain combines TRBV2 with TRBJ2-3; a weak D match, TRBD2 (5 bases). The CDR3 is 14 residues long. Germline lookup yields CDR1 SNHLY and CDR2 FYNNEI. With 0 bases removed from V and 8 bases from J, the gap between germline ends came to 12 bases.

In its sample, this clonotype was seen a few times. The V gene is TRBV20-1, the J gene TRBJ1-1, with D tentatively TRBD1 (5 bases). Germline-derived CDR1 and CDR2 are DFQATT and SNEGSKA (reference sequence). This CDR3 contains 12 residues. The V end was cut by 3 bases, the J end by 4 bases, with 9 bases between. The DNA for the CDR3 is TGCAGTGCTAGTTCGGGGGGCACTGAAGCTTTCTTT. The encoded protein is CSASSGGTEAFF.

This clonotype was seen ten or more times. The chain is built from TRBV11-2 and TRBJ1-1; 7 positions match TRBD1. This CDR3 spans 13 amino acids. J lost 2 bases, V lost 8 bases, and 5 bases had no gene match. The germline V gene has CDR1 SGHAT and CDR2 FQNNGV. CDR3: CASGGQLNTEAFF. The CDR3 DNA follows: TGTGCCAGCGGGGGACAGCTAAACACTGAAGCTTTCTTT.

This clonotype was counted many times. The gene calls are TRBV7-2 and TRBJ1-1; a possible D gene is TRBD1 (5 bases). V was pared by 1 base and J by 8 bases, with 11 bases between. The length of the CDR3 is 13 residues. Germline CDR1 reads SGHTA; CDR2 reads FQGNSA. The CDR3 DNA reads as TGTGCCAGCAGCTTAGGGGGGAAGGGGGAAGCTTTCTTT. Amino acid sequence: CASSLGGKGEAFF.

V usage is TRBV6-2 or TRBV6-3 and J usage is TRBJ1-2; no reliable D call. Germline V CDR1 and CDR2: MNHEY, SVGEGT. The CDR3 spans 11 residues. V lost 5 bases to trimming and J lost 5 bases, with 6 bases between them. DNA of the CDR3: TGTGCCAGCAGTCACAAGTATGGCTACACCTTC. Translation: CASSHKYGYTF.

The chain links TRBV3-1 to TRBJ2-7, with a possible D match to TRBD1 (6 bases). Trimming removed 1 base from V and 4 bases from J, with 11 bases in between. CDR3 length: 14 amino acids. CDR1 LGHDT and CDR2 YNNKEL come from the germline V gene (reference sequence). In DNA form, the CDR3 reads TGTGCCAGCAGCCAAGCAGGGGCAGATTACGAGCAGTACTTC. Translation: CASSQAGADYEQYF.

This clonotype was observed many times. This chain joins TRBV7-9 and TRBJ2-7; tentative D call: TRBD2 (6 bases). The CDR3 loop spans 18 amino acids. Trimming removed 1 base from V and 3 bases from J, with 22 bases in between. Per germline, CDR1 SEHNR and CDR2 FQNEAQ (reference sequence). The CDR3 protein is CASSLGSPGRFGGYEQYF. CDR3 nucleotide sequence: TGTGCCAGCAGCTTAGGATCGCCAGGGCGATTCGGGGGCTACGAGCAGTACTTC.

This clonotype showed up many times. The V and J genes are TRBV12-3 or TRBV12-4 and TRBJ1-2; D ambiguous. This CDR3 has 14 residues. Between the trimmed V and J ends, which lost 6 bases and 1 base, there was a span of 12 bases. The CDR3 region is CASSSGNLNYGYTF. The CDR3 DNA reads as TGTGCCAGCAGCTCGGGAAACCTTAACTATGGCTACACCTTC.